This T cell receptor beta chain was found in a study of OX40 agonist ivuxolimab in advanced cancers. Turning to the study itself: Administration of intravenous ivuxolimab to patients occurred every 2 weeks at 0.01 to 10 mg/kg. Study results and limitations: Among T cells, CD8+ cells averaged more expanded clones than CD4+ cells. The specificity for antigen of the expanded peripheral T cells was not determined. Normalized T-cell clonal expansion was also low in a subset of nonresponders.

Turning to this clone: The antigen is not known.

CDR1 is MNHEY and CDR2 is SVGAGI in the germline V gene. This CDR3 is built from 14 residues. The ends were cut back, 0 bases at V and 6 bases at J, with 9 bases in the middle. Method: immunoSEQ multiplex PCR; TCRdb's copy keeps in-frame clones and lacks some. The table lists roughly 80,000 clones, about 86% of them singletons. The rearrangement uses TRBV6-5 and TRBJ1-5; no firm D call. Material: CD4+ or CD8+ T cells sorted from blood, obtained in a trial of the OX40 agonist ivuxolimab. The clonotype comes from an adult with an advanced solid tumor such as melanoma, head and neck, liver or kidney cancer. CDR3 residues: CASSYSIIGQPQHF. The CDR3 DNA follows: TGTGCCAGCAGTTACTCGATAATAGGTCAGCCCCAGCATTTT.